The text below deals with one TCR beta chain. Clones were read by immunoSEQ multiplex PCR, and TCRdb kept only the in-frame ones, dropping some. Of 53,000 or so clones listed, 87% are singletons. This entry belongs to a study of control samples from healthy donors and cancer patients. Per germline, CDR1 MNHEY and CDR2 SVGAGI. Trimming took 6 bases from V and 5 from J; bases not matched to a gene: 10. The CDR3 extends over 15 amino acids. This rearrangement joins TRBV6-5 to TRBJ1-1, with 9 positions matching TRBD1. Sequenced input: PBMCs. This TCR was recovered from a man aged 55 to 70 with head and neck cancer. DNA for the CDR3: TGTGCCAGCAGCCTTATACAGGGGGCGGGTACTGAAGCTTTCTTT. The encoded protein is CASSLIQGAGTEAFF.